These T cell receptor beta chains were read from a single sample in a study of blood T cell repertoires in COVID-19. The table came from immunoSEQ multiplex PCR; TCRdb's copy has only in-frame clones and leaves some out. The repertoire consists of 60,000 to 70,000 clones, with approximately 80% occurring once and the leading ten covering roughly 6.7%. The sample comprised peripheral blood. These receptors originate from a man in his sixties with acute or convalescent COVID-19. The CDR3 runs from the conserved cysteine through the conserved F or W. Fields, in order: J gene, D gene, V gene, CDR3 length, clone size, CDR3 protein, CDR3 DNA. The D gene is left open where the match is weak. The size of a clone is reported for some rows only, either as once, few or many, or as a class for expanded clones.

TRBJ1-4 | - | TRBV5-6 | 17 | - | CASSSTPPGATNEKLFF | TGTGCCAGCAGCTCTACTCCCCCCGGAGCAACTAATGAAAAACTGTTTTTT
TRBJ1-5 | - | TRBV10-3 | 15 | - | CAISESGGSNQPQHF | TGTGCCATCAGTGAGTCGGGGGGTAGCAATCAGCCCCAGCATTTT
TRBJ2-2 | - | TRBV7-8 | 18 | - | CASSPLITSTPNTGELFF | TGTGCCAGCAGCCCTTTGATTACTAGCACCCCGAACACCGGGGAGCTGTTTTTT
TRBJ2-1 | - | TRBV11-3 | 13 | - | CASSTDSRDEQFF | TGTGCCAGCAGCACAGATTCGAGGGATGAGCAGTTCTTC
TRBJ1-1 | TRBD1 | TRBV5-6 | 16 | many | CASSRRTGVGATEAFF | TGTGCCAGCAGCCGAAGGACAGGGGTGGGGGCGACTGAAGCTTTCTTT
TRBJ2-1 | TRBD1 | TRBV5-1 | 14 | - | CASSLEGQHNEQFF | TGCGCCAGCAGCTTGGAGGGACAGCACAATGAGCAGTTCTTC
TRBJ1-4 | - | TRBV29-1 | 13 | - | CSVEGRNNEKLFF | TGCAGCGTGGAGGGACGGAATAATGAAAAACTGTTTTTT
TRBJ2-2 | - | TRBV3-1/TRBV3-2 | 15 | - | CASSPRQLVTGELFF | TGTGCCAGCAGCCCCCGACAGCTGGTCACCGGGGAGCTGTTTTTT
TRBJ2-3 | - | TRBV12-3/TRBV12-4 | 11 | - | CASATGDTQYF | TGTGCCAGCGCAACAGGGGATACGCAGTATTTT
TRBJ1-3 | - | TRBV29-1 | 15 | - | CSVEVPRASGNTIYF | TGCAGCGTTGAAGTGCCCAGGGCTTCTGGAAACACCATATATTTT
TRBJ1-2 | - | TRBV19 | 14 | - | CASSPQGINYGYTF | TGTGCCAGTAGTCCACAGGGAATTAACTATGGCTACACCTTC
TRBJ2-1 | - | TRBV6-2/TRBV6-3 | 16 | - | CASSYVIGGSRDEQFF | TGTGCCAGCAGTTACGTTATCGGGGGAAGTAGGGATGAGCAGTTCTTC
TRBJ1-2 | - | TRBV25-1 | 13 | once | CASSIDSQYGYTF | TGTGCCAGCAGTATCGACAGCCAGTATGGCTACACCTTC
TRBJ2-2 | - | TRBV10-1 | 14 | - | CASSRDKGVGELFF | TGCGCCAGCAGCAGGGACAAGGGTGTCGGGGAGCTGTTTTTT
TRBJ1-2 | - | TRBV7-9 | 15 | many | CASSLEAEGNYGYTF | TGTGCCAGCAGCTTAGAAGCGGAAGGGAACTATGGCTACACCTTC
TRBJ1-3 | - | TRBV4-2 | 15 | - | CASSQEGATGNTIYF | TGTGCCAGCAGCCAAGAGGGGGCGACTGGAAACACCATATATTTT
TRBJ2-3 | TRBD1 | TRBV15 | 16 | - | CATSHGAGGGTDTQYF | TGTGCCACCAGCCATGGGGCAGGGGGAGGCACAGATACGCAGTATTTT
TRBJ2-1 | TRBD1 | TRBV24-1 | 15 | many | CATSDIGTGANEQFF | TGTGCCACCAGTGACATAGGGACAGGGGCCAATGAGCAGTTCTTC
TRBJ2-3 | TRBD2 | TRBV15 | 16 | - | CATSRDDRGGTDTQYF | TGTGCCACCAGCAGAGATGACCGGGGGGGGACAGATACGCAGTATTTT
TRBJ2-2 | TRBD1 | TRBV27 | 15 | - | CASRRQGANTGELFF | TGTGCCAGCAGGCGACAGGGGGCAAACACCGGGGAGCTGTTTTTT
TRBJ2-1 | - | TRBV30 | 14 | - | CAWSGESSYNEQFF | TGTGCCTGGAGTGGCGAAAGCTCCTACAATGAGCAGTTCTTC
TRBJ1-5 | TRBD1 | TRBV7-9 | 14 | - | CASSFGTGIQPQHF | TGTGCCAGCAGCTTCGGGACAGGGATTCAGCCCCAGCATTTT
TRBJ2-2 | - | TRBV7-2 | 15 | few | CASSFDSARTGELFF | TGTGCCAGCAGCTTTGACAGCGCCCGGACCGGGGAGCTGTTTTTT
TRBJ1-5 | TRBD1 | TRBV2 | 18 | once | CASSVRARGRVNNQPQHF | TGTGCCAGCAGTGTCCGAGCCAGGGGGCGTGTGAACAATCAGCCCCAGCATTTT
TRBJ1-5 | - | TRBV15 | 15 | - | CATSPRLEVTQPQHF | TGTGCCACCAGCCCCCGCCTAGAGGTCACCCAGCCCCAGCATTTT
TRBJ1-5 | TRBD1 | TRBV11-2 | 16 | - | CASSPRTGGLHQPQHF | TGTGCCAGCAGCCCGCGGACAGGGGGCCTCCATCAGCCCCAGCATTTT
TRBJ1-2 | - | TRBV4-3 | 18 | few | CASSQDLALTGPFYGYTF | TGCGCCAGCAGCCAAGATCTCGCCCTGACAGGCCCGTTTTATGGCTACACCTTC
TRBJ1-1 | - | TRBV14 | 14 | - | CASSGQAINTEAFF | TGTGCCAGCAGCGGGCAGGCGATCAACACTGAAGCTTTCTTT
TRBJ2-3 | TRBD1 | TRBV6-4 | 15 | - | CASSTGGSSTDTQYF | TGTGCCAGCAGTACAGGGGGTTCGAGCACAGATACGCAGTATTTT
TRBJ1-1 | - | TRBV9 | 14 | - | CASSGPLDDTEAFF | TGTGCCAGCAGCGGCCCCTTAGATGACACTGAAGCTTTCTTT
TRBJ2-7 | TRBD1 | TRBV7-6 | 17 | - | CASSLGDRGWENYEQYF | TGTGCCAGCAGCTTAGGAGACAGGGGGTGGGAAAACTACGAGCAGTACTTC
TRBJ2-7 | - | TRBV4-1 | 15 | - | CASSQLSSTSYEQYF | TGCGCCAGCAGCCAATTAAGTAGTACCTCCTACGAGCAGTACTTC
TRBJ1-3 | - | TRBV10-3 | 13 | few | CAISERQENTIYF | TGTGCCATCAGTGAGAGACAGGAAAACACCATATATTTT
TRBJ1-1 | TRBD1 | TRBV5-1 | 20 | few | CARQAGTGSYVYLRNTEAFF | TGCGCCAGGCAAGCCGGGACAGGGTCTTATGTCTACCTAAGGAACACTGAAGCTTTCTTT
TRBJ2-6 | TRBD1 | TRBV27 | 17 | - | CASSRDRGDSGANVLTF | TGTGCCAGCAGCCGGGACAGAGGGGACTCTGGGGCCAACGTCCTGACTTTC
TRBJ2-2 | TRBD2 | TRBV5-6 | 16 | - | CASSLRLAGGTGELFF | TGTGCCAGCAGCTTACGACTAGCCGGTGGCACCGGGGAGCTGTTTTTT
TRBJ1-1 | - | TRBV7-2 | 16 | - | CASSSFFSAENTEAFF | TGTGCCAGCAGCTCATTCTTTTCCGCAGAGAACACTGAAGCTTTCTTT
TRBJ1-2 | TRBD1 | TRBV5-5 | 16 | - | CASSLVGTGSNYGYTF | TGTGCCAGCAGCTTGGTTGGGACAGGGTCCAACTATGGCTACACCTTC
TRBJ2-5 | - | TRBV5-4 | 14 | - | CASSPAGRQETQYF | TGTGCCAGCAGCCCCGCGGGGAGACAAGAGACCCAGTACTTC
TRBJ1-6 | TRBD1 | TRBV25-1 | 14 | once | CASSDWDRDSPLHF | TGTGCCAGCAGTGATTGGGACAGGGATTCACCCCTCCACTTT
TRBJ2-5 | - | TRBV5-1 | 13 | - | CASSLSGEETQYF | TGCGCCAGCAGCTTATCAGGCGAAGAGACCCAGTACTTC
TRBJ1-2 | - | TRBV7-2 | 12 | - | CASSLVQRGYTF | TGTGCCAGCAGCTTAGTCCAGCGTGGCTACACCTTC
TRBJ1-2 | TRBD1 | TRBV5-1 | 15 | few | CASSGGTGLNYGYTF | TGCGCCAGCAGCGGTGGGACAGGGTTAAACTATGGCTACACCTTC
TRBJ1-2 | - | TRBV11-2 | 16 | - | CASSLGQTVSNYGYTF | TGTGCCAGCAGCTTAGGACAAACAGTATCTAACTATGGCTACACCTTC
TRBJ1-5 | - | TRBV6-1 | 14 | - | CASSEVGGYRPQHF | TGTGCCAGCAGTGAAGTCGGGGGGTACCGGCCCCAGCATTTT
TRBJ2-5 | - | TRBV5-1 | 16 | - | CASSLDGGIVQETQYF | TGCGCCAGCAGCTTGGACGGGGGTATCGTCCAAGAGACCCAGTACTTC
TRBJ1-1 | - | TRBV6-6 | 12 | - | CASTTEGNEAFF | TGTGCCAGCACCACAGAGGGTAATGAAGCTTTCTTT
TRBJ1-6 | TRBD1 | TRBV27 | 14 | - | CASSPGGYNSPLHF | TGTGCCAGCAGTCCAGGGGGCTATAATTCACCCCTCCACTTT
TRBJ1-1 | TRBD1 | TRBV30 | 14 | - | CAWSAVEQGGEAFF | TGTGCCTGGAGTGCAGTCGAACAGGGGGGTGAAGCTTTCTTT
TRBJ2-1 | - | TRBV3-1/TRBV3-2 | 11 | - | CASSHSNEQFF | TGTGCCAGCAGCCACAGCAATGAGCAGTTCTTC